A single sample is the source of the 21 T cell receptor beta chains below, sequenced in a study of blood T cell repertoires in COVID-19. Clones were sequenced by immunoSEQ multiplex PCR, and TCRdb holds only the in-frame ones, with some missing. The sample holds roughly 100,000 clones; roughly 85% are singletons and the top ten take around 4.5%. The specimen sequenced was peripheral blood. The receptor source for this set is a man aged 45-65 years with acute or convalescent COVID-19.

Only one count was recorded for this clone. V is TRBV29-1 and J is TRBJ2-7, with 8 bases lining up with TRBD1. The CDR3 extends over 13 amino acids. The germline V gene has CDR1 SQVTM and CDR2 ANQGSEA. V was pared by 5 bases and J by 0 bases, with 3 bases of the junction left unmatched. This chain's CDR3 is CSVLTGGSYEQYF. CDR3 nucleotide sequence: TGCAGCGTTCTAACAGGGGGCTCCTACGAGCAGTACTTC.

The chain links TRBV6-1 to TRBJ1-4; no definite D call. This CDR3 is built from 15 residues. Trimming shortened V by 1 base and J by 3 bases, and 9 bases separated the two germline ends. Looked up from germline, CDR1 is MNHNS and CDR2 is SASEGT. This CDR3 is CASSEGAAANEKLFF. The CDR3 DNA is TGTGCCAGCAGTGAAGGCGCGGCGGCTAATGAAAAACTGTTTTTT.

The genes are TRBV7-3 and TRBJ2-3; 7 nucleotides line up with TRBD2. The CDR3 is made up of 16 amino acids. The germline CDR1 and CDR2 sequences are SGHTA and FQGTGA. The J segment lost 1 base and the V segment lost 3 bases, leaving 7 bases of the junction unmatched. The CDR3 coding sequence is TGTGCCAGCAGCTTCCAAAGCGGGGCGGGCACAGATACGCAGTATTTT. This sequence encodes CASSFQSGAGTDTQYF.

The chain carries TRBV7-9 and TRBJ1-5; no clear D. V lost 5 bases, J lost 4 bases, and 15 bases lay in between. The CDR3 runs 15 residues. CDR1 and CDR2 (germline): SEHNR, FQNEAQ (reference sequence). The CDR3 bases are TGTGCCAGCAGCCCGTTGGGTGGAGGAAATCAGCCCCAGCATTTT. Its translation: CASSPLGGGNQPQHF.

The chain links TRBV30 to TRBJ2-7; 10 nucleotides agree with TRBD1. CDR3 length: 14 amino acids. CDR1 is GTSNPN and CDR2 is SVGIG in the germline V gene (reference sequence). The V gene end was trimmed by 7 bases and the J gene end by 6 bases; junction bases not matched to a gene: 12. The DNA for the CDR3 is TGTGCCTTCCTCGAGACAGGGGGCCCCCCCGAGCAGTACTTC. Its translation: CAFLETGGPPEQYF.

V gene TRBV28 combines with J gene TRBJ1-4, with unresolved D. In germline, CDR1 is MDHEN, CDR2 SYDVKM. The CDR3 totals 13 residues. V lost 8 bases and J lost 5, with 12 bases in between. The CDR3 loop reads CASGRALNEKLFF. CDR3 coding DNA: TGTGCCAGCGGGCGGGCGCTGAATGAAAAACTGTTTTTT. The full variable domain, with the rest looked up from reference TRBV28 and TRBJ1-4, is DVKVTQSSRYLVKRTGEKVFLECVQDMDHENMFWYRQDPGLGLRLIYFSYDVKMKEKGDIPEGYSVSREKKERFSLILESASTNQTSMYLCASGRALNEKLFFGSGTQLSVL.

This clone is a singleton in its sample. The V and J genes are TRBV28 and TRBJ1-2; possible D gene TRBD1, 6 bases. CDR1 and CDR2 (germline): MDHEN, SYDVKM. Trimming took off 2 bases at V and 8 bases at J, with 21 bases between the two ends. This CDR3 comprises 16 residues. In DNA, the CDR3 is TGTGCCAGCAGTTTACGTGGGGGAACAGGGAAGGGAGGCTACACCTTC. Its protein is CASSLRGGTGKGGYTF.

In nucleotides, the CDR3 is TGTGCCAGCAGTGAATACAATTTACCAGGGGGCTCTGGCTACACCTTC. As protein: CASSEYNLPGGSGYTF. This chain uses TRBV25-1 with TRBJ1-2, with 8 bases identical to TRBD1. The germline V gene encodes CDR1 MGHDK and CDR2 SYGVNS. This CDR3 has 16 amino acids. V lost 0 bases, J lost 7 bases, and 10 bases stayed unmatched.

The chain recombines TRBV6-6 with TRBJ2-2, with 7 bases fitting TRBD1. J was trimmed by 5 bases and V by 7 bases; bases with no gene match: 10. The CDR3 length is 15 residues. CDR1 and CDR2 (germline): MNHNY, SVGAGI (reference sequence). The CDR3, as DNA: TGTGCCAGCACGCTTCGGGACAGTTCAACCGGGGAGCTGTTTTTT. This codes for CASTLRDSSTGELFF.

The gene calls are TRBV2 and TRBJ2-1, with 11 bases matching TRBD2. V was pared by 2 bases and J by 15 bases, with 9 bases of the junction left unmatched. Germline-derived CDR1 and CDR2 are SNHLY and FYNNEI. This CDR3 is built from 14 residues. DNA for the CDR3: TGTGCCAGCAGTGAAACCGCTAGCGGGGGGCGGCGGTTCTTC. Amino acid sequence: CASSETASGGRRFF.

The chain joins TRBV10-3 to TRBJ1-1; possible D gene TRBD1, 5 bases. Germline loops: CDR1 ENHRY, CDR2 SYGVKD. This CDR3 region has 11 residues. The V end was cut by 7 bases, the J end by 3 bases, with 6 bases between. The CDR3: CAIIGDTEAFF. The CDR3 DNA follows: TGTGCCATCATAGGGGACACTGAAGCTTTCTTT.

The genes are TRBV27 and TRBJ1-1; D is uncertain. Germline loops: CDR1 MNHEY, CDR2 SMNVEV (reference sequence). Trimming took off 0 bases at V and 10 bases at J, with 15 bases between the two ends. CDR3 length: 14 residues. The CDR3 bases are TGTGCCAGCAGTTTATCGTTTCCGGCGGTGGTAGCTTTCTTT. Its protein is CASSLSFPAVVAFF.

The chain couples TRBV30 to TRBJ2-5, with D maybe TRBD1 (6 bases). Germline V lookup: CDR1 GTSNPN, CDR2 SVGIG (reference sequence). This CDR3 is 12 amino acids long. Between the trimmed V and J ends, which lost 0 bases and 4 bases, there was a span of 6 bases. This chain's CDR3 is CAWSVQGETQYF. The CDR3 nucleotides are TGTGCCTGGAGTGTACAGGGAGAGACCCAGTACTTC.

The chain carries TRBV24-1 and TRBJ1-2; tentative D call: TRBD1 (5 bases). The CDR3 extends over 13 amino acids. CDR1 and CDR2 from the germline V gene are KGHDR and SFDVKD. Trimming stripped 3 bases from V and 2 bases from J, with 6 bases between. The CDR3 loop reads CATSDTGNYGYTF. Written as DNA, the CDR3 is TGTGCCACCAGTGATACAGGCAACTATGGCTACACCTTC.

The rearrangement links TRBV7-8 to TRBJ2-7; possibly TRBD2 for D (6 bases). Deletions cut 2 bases from V and 4 bases from J, with 6 bases between. The CDR3 runs to 12 residues. Looked up from germline, CDR1 is SGHVS and CDR2 is FQNEAQ. CDR3 nucleotides: TGTGCCAGCAGCTTAAGCGGGTACGAGCAGTACTTC. It encodes CASSLSGYEQYF.

The chain uses TRBV30 and TRBJ2-3, with 9 bases lining up with TRBD1. CDR3 length: 13 residues. Germline trimming cut 8 bases from V and 4 bases from J; bases unmatched to any gene: 7. Germline CDR1 reads GTSNPN; CDR2 reads SVGIG (reference sequence). The CDR3: CAGEQGAADTQYF. CDR3 coding DNA: TGTGCCGGTGAACAGGGGGCCGCAGATACGCAGTATTTT.

This sequence joins TRBV10-2 and TRBJ1-1; the D gene is possibly TRBD1 (6 bases). The V end was cut by 2 bases, the J end by 6 bases, with 10 bases between. Per germline, CDR1 WSHSY and CDR2 SAAADI. This CDR3 has 13 residues. For the CDR3, the DNA is TGCGCCAGCAGTGAGCCCGGACAGCCTGAAGCTTTCTTT. Translation: CASSEPGQPEAFF.

CDR3 sequence: CASSSGPGANTEAFF. CDR3 in DNA: TGTGCCAGCAGCTCCGGGCCAGGGGCGAACACTGAAGCTTTCTTT. The genes are TRBV3-1 (or the pseudogene TRBV3-2) and TRBJ1-1; TRBD1 might be the D (6 bases). Deletions cut 5 bases from V and 1 base from J, with 14 bases between. Germline lookup yields CDR1 LGHDT and CDR2 YNNKEL (reference sequence). The CDR3 consists of 15 residues.

The genes are TRBV5-1 and TRBJ2-7, with D perhaps matching TRBD1 (6 bases). Between the trimmed V and J ends, which lost 2 bases and 7 bases, there was a span of 16 bases. The CDR3 has 14 residues. The germline V gene has CDR1 SGHRS and CDR2 YFSETQ. The CDR3 nucleotides are TGCGCCAGCAGCTTAGTACAGGGCCTTGGGGAGCAGTACTTC. This gives the protein CASSLVQGLGEQYF.

The chain has TRBV10-2 and TRBJ1-6, with TRBD1 as a possible D gene (5 bases). Trimming removed 4 bases at V and 5 bases at J, with 9 bases between. Per germline, CDR1 WSHSY and CDR2 SAAADI. This CDR3 has 14 residues. For the CDR3, the DNA is TGCGCCAGCAGTGTGCAGGGTAATAATTCACCCCTCCACTTT. Protein: CASSVQGNNSPLHF.

The rearrangement links TRBV5-1 to TRBJ1-1, with TRBD1 matching 11 bases. The V segment lost 1 base and the J segment 4 bases; nucleotides outside the gene matches: 6. Germline CDR1 is SGHRS and CDR2 is YFSETQ. This CDR3 is 16 amino acids long. The CDR3 sequence is CASSLRTGGAGTEAFF. CDR3 sequence (DNA): TGCGCCAGCAGCTTGCGGACAGGGGGCGCAGGCACTGAAGCTTTCTTT.